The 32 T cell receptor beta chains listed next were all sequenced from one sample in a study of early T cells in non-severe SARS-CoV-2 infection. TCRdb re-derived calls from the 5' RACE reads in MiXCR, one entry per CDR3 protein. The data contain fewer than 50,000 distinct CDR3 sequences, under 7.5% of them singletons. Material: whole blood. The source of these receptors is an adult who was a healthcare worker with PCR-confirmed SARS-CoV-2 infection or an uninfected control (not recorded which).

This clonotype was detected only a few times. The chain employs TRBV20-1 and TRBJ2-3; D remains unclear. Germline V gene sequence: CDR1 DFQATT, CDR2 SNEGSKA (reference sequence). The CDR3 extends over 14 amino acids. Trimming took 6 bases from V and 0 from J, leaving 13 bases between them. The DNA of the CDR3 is TGCAGTGCCCCTCACCGTGGGAGCACAGATACGCAGTATTTT. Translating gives CSAPHRGSTDTQYF.

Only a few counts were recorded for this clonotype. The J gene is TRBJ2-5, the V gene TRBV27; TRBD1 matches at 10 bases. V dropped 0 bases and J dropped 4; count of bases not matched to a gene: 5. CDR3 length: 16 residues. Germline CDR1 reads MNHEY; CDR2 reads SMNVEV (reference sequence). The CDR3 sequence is CASSLSAGTGVETQYF. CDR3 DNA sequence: TGTGCCAGCAGTTTATCCGCCGGGACAGGGGTAGAGACCCAGTACTTC.

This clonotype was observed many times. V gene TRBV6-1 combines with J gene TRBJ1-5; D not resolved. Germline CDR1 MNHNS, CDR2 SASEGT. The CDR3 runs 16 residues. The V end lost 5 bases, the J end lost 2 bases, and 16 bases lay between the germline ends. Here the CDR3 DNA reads TGTGCCAGCAGTCCCTCGGAGGGCGGCGGCAATCAGCCCCAGCATTTT. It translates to CASSPSEGGGNQPQHF.

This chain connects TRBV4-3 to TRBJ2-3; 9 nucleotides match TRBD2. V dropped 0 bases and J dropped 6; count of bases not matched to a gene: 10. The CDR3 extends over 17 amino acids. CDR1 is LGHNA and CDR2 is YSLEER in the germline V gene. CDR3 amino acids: CASSQDLAGIWRDTQYF. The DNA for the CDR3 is TGCGCCAGCAGCCAAGACCTAGCGGGGATCTGGAGGGATACGCAGTATTTT.

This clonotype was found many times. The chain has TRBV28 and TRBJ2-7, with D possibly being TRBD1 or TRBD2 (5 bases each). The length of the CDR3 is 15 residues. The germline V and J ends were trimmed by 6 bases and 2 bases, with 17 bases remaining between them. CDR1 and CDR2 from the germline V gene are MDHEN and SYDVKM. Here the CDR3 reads CASSSGTERTYEQYF. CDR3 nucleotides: TGTGCCAGCAGCTCCGGGACCGAGAGGACCTACGAGCAGTACTTC.

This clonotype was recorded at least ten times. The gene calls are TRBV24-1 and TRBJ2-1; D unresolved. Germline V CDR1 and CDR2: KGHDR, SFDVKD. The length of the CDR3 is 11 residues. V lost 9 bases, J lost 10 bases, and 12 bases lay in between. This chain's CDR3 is CATAQATEQFF. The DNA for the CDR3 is TGTGCCACCGCCCAGGCTACAGAGCAGTTCTTC.

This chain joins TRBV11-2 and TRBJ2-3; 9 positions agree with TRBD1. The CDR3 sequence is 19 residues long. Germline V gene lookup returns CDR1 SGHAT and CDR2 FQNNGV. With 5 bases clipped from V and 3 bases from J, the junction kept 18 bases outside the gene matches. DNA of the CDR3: TGTGCCAGCAGCCCCCGAAAACCGGGACAGGGTCTTGGAACAGATACGCAGTATTTT. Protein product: CASSPRKPGQGLGTDTQYF.

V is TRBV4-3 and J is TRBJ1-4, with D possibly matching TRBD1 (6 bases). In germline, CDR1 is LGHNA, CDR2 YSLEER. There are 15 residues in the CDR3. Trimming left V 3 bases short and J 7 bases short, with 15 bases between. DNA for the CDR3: TGCGCCAGCAGCCAGGACATCGGGGACATTGAAAAACTGTTTTTT. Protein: CASSQDIGDIEKLFF.

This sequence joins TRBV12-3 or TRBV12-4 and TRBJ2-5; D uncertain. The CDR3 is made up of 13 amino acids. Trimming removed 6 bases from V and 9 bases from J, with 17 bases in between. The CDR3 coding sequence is TGTGCCAGCAGCCCGTGGGTCAACTGGGCCCAGTACTTC. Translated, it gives CASSPWVNWAQYF.

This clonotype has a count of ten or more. For the CDR3, the DNA is TGTGCCGCGCAACCGGGACAGGGTCTCAGAACCGGGGAGCTGTTTTTT. Translation gives CAAQPGQGLRTGELFF. The chain uses TRBV24-1 and TRBJ2-2, with TRBD1 matching over 9 bases. CDR1 and CDR2 (germline): KGHDR, SFDVKD. The trim removed 12 bases at V and 5 bases at J, leaving 15 bases unmatched. The CDR3 extends over 16 amino acids.

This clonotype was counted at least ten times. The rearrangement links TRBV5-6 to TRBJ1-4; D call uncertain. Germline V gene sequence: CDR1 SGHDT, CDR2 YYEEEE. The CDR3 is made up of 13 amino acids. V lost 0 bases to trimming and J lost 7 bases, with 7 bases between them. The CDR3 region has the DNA TGTGCCAGCAGCTTGGATCTGGCTGAAAAACTGTTTTTT. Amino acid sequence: CASSLDLAEKLFF.

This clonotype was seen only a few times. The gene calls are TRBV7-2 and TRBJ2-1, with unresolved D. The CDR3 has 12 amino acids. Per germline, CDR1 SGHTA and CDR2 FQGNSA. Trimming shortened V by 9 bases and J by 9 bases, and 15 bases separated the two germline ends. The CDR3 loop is CASSLWRGEQFF. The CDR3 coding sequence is TGTGCCAGTTCCTTATGGCGCGGTGAGCAGTTCTTC.

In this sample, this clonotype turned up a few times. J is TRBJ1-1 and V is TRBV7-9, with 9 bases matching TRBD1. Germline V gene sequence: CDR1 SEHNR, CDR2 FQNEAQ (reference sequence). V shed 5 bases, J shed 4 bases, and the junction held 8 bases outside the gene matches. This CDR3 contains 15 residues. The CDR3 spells CASSPVQGAVTEAFF. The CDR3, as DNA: TGTGCCAGCAGCCCTGTACAGGGGGCGGTCACTGAAGCTTTCTTT. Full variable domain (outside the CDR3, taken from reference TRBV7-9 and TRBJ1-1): DTGVSQNPRHKITKRGQNVTFRCDPISEHNRLYWYRQTLGQGPEFLTYFQNEAQLEKSRLLSDRFSAERPKGSFSTLEIQRTEQGDSAMYLCASSPVQGAVTEAFFGQGTRLTVV.

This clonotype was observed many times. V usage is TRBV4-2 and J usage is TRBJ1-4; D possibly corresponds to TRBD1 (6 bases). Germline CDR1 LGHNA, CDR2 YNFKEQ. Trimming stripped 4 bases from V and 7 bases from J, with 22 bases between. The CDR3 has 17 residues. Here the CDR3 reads CASSRTPPDRGGEKLFF. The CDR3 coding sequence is TGTGCCAGCAGCCGCACACCGCCGGACAGAGGGGGTGAAAAACTGTTTTTT.

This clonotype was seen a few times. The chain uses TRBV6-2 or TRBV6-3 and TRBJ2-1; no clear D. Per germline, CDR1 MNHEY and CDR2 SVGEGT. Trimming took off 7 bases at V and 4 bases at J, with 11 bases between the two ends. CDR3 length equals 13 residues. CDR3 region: CASKLVLYNEQFF. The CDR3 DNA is TGTGCCAGCAAGCTAGTTTTGTACAATGAGCAGTTCTTC.

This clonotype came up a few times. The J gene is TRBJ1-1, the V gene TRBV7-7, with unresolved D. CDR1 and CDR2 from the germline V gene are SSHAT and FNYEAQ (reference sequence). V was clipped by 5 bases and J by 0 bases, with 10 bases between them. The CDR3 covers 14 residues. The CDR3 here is CASSLPGMNTEAFF. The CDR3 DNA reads TGTGCCAGCAGCCTCCCCGGTATGAACACTGAAGCTTTCTTT.

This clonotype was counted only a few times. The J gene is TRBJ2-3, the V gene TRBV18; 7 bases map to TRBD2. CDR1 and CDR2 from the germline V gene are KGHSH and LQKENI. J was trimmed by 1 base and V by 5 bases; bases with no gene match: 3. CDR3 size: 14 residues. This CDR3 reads CASSDAGGTDTQYF. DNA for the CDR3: TGTGCCAGCTCAGACGCGGGAGGCACAGATACGCAGTATTTT.

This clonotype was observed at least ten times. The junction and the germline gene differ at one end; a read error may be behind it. The CDR3 protein is CASRLGGLSTEAFF. The CDR3 coding sequence is TGTGCCAGCAGATTAGGAGGGCTGAGCACTGAAGCTTTCTTT. The chain couples TRBV11-2 to TRBJ1-1; D is uncertain. The CDR3 contains 14 residues. CDR1 and CDR2 (germline): SGHAT, FQNNGV. Combining the CDR3 with reference TRBV11-2 and TRBJ1-1 gives the whole variable domain EAGVAQSPRYKIIEKRQSVAFWCNPISGHATLYWYQQILGQGPKLLIQFQNNGVVDDSQLPKDRFSAERLKGVDSTLKIQPAKLEDSAVYLCASRLGGLSTEAFFGQGTRLTVV.

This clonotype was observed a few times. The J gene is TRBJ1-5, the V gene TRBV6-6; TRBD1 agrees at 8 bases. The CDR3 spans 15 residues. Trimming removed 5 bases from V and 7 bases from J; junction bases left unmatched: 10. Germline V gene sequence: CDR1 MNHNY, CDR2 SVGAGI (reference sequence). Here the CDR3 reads CASSLHGTGDQPQHF. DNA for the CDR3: TGTGCCAGCAGTCTGCACGGGACAGGAGACCAGCCCCAGCATTTT.

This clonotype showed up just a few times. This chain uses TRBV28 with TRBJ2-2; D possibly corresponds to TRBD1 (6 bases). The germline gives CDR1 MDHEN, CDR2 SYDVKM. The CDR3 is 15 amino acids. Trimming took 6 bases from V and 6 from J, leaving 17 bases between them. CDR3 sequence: CASRQQGLDAGELFF. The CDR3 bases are TGTGCCAGCAGACAACAGGGTCTGGACGCCGGGGAGCTGTTTTTT.

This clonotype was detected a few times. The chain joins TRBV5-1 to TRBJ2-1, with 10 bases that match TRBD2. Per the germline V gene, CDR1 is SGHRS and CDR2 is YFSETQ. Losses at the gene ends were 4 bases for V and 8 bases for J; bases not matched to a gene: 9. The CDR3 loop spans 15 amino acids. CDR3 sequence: CASSAASGGLDEQFF. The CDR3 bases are TGCGCCAGCAGCGCAGCTAGCGGGGGCCTGGATGAGCAGTTCTTC.

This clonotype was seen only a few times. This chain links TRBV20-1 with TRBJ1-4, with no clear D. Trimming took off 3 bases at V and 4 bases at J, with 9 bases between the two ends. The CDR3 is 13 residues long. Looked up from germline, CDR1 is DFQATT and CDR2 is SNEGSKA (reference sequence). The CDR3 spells CSASWPINEKLFF. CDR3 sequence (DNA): TGCAGTGCTAGTTGGCCGATTAATGAAAAACTGTTTTTT.

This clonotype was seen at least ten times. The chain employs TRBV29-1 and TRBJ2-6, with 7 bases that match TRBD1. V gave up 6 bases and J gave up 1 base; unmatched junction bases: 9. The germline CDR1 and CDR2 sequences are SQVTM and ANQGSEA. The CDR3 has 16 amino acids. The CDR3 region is CSVRGGISSGANVLTF. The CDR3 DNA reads TGCAGCGTCCGAGGGGGCATATCTTCTGGGGCCAACGTCCTGACTTTC.

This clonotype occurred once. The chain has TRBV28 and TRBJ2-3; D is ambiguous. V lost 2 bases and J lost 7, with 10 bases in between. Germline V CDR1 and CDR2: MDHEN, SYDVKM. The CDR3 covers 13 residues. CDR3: CASSLRARYTQYF. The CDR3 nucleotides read TGTGCCAGCAGTTTAAGGGCCCGTTATACGCAGTATTTT.

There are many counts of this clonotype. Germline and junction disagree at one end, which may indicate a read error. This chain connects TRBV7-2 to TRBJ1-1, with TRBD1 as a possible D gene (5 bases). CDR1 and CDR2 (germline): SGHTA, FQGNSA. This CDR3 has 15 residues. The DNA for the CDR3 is TGTGCCAGCAGGGGGGACGGGAGGGAGAACACTGAAGTTTTCTTT. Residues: CASRGDGRENTEVFF. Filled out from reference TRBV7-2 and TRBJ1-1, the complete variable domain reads GAGVSQSPSNKVTEKGKDVELRCDPISGHTALYWYRQSLGQGLEFLIYFQGNSAPDKSGLPSDRFSAERTGGSVSTLTIQRTQQEDSAVYLCASRGDGRENTEVFFGQGTRLTVV.

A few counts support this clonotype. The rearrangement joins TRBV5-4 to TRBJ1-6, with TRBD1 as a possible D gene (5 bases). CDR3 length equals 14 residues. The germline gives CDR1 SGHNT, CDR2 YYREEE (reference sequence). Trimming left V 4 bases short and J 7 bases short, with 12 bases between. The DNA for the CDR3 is TGTGCCAGCAGCGTCAGGGTTGGAAATTCACCCCTCCACTTT. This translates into CASSVRVGNSPLHF.

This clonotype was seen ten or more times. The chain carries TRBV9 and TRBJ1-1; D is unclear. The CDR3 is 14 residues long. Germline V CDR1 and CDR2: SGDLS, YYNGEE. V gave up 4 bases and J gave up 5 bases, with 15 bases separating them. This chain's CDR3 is CASSPEGARTEAFF. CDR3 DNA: TGTGCCAGCAGCCCGGAAGGCGCGAGAACTGAAGCTTTCTTT.

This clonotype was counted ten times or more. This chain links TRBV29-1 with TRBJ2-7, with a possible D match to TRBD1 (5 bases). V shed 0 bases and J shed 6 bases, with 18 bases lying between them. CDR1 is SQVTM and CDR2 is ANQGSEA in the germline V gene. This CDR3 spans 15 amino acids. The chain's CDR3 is CSVEDRAGWAFEQYF. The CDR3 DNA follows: TGCAGCGTTGAAGATCGGGCAGGGTGGGCTTTCGAGCAGTACTTC.

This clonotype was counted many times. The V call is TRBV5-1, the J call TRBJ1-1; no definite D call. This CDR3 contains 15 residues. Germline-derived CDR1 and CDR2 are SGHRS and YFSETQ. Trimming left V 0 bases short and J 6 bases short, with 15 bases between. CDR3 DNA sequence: TGCGCCAGCAGCTTGGGGAGAGGGCCCCCCGCTGAAGCTTTCTTT. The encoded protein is CASSLGRGPPAEAFF.

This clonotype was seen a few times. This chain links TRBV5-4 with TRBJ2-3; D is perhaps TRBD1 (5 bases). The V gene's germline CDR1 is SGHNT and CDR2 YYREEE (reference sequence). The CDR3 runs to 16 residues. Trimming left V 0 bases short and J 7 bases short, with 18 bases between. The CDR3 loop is CASSLAVGPIVHTQYF. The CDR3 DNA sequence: TGTGCCAGCAGCTTGGCGGTGGGGCCGATCGTCCATACGCAGTATTTT.

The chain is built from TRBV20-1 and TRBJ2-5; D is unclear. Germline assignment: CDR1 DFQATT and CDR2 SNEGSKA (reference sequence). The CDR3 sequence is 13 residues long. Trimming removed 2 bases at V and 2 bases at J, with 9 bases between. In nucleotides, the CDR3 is TGCAGTGCTAGAACGGCCGAACAAGAGACCCAGTACTTC. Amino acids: CSARTAEQETQYF.

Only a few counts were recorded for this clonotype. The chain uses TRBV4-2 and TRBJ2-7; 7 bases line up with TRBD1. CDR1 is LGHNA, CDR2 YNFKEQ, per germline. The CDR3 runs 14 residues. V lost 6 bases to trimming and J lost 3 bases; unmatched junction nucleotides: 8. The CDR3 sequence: CASRSPGQNYEQYF. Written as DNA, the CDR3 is TGTGCCAGCAGATCACCGGGACAGAACTACGAGCAGTACTTC.